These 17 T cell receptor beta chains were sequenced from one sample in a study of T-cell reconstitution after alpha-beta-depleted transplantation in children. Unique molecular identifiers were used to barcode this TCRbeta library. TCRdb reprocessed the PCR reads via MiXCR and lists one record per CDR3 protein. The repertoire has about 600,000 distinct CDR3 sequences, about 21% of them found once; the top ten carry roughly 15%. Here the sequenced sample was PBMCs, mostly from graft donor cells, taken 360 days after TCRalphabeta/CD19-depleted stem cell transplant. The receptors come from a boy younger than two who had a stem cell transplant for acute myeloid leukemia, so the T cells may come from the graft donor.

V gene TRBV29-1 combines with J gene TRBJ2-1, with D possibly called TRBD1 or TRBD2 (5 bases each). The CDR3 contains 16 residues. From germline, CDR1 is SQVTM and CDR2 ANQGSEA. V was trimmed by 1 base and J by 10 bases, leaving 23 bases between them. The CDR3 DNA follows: TGCAGCGTTGAAGTCATGGGACCTCCTGGCGGCCAGGAGCAGTTCTTC. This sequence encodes CSVEVMGPPGGQEQFF.

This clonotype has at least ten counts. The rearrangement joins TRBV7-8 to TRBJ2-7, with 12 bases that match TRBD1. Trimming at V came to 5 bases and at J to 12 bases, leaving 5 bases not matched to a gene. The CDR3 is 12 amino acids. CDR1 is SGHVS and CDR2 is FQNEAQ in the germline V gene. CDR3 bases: TGTGCCAGCAGCCTGGGACAGGGGGCGATGTACTTC. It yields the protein CASSLGQGAMYF.

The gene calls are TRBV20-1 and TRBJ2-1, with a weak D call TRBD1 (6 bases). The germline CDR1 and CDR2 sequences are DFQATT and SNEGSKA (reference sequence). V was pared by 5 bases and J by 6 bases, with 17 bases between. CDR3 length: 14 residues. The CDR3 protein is CSAGDTGRGNEQFF. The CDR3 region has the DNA TGCAGTGCTGGGGATACAGGGCGCGGCAATGAGCAGTTCTTC.

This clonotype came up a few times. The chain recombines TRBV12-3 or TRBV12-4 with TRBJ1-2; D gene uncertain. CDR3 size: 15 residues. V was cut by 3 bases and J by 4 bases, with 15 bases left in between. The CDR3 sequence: CASSFLRGRRYGYTF. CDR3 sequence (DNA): TGTGCCAGCAGTTTCCTCCGCGGGAGACGCTATGGCTACACCTTC.

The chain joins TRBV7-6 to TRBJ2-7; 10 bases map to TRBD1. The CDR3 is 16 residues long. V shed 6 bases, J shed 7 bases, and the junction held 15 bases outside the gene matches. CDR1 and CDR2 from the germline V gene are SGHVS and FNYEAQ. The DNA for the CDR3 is TGTGCCAGCAGTTCAGCACCGGGACAGGGGCGGTCTGAGCAGTACTTC. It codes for CASSSAPGQGRSEQYF.

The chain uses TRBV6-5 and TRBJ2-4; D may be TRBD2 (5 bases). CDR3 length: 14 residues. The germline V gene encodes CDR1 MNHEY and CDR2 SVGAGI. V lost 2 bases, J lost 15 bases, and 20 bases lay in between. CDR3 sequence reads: CASSYDSLRTAMYF. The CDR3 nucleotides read TGTGCCAGCAGTTACGACTCTTTAAGGACTGCCATGTACTTC.

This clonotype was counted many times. Here the CDR3 reads CASSSPGTFTYEQYF. The CDR3 nucleotides are TGTGCCAGCAGTTCACCCGGGACATTCACCTACGAGCAGTACTTC. The J gene is TRBJ2-7, the V gene TRBV6-5, with D possibly matching TRBD1 (6 bases). Germline CDR1 reads MNHEY; CDR2 reads SVGAGI. The ends were cut back, 4 bases at V and 2 bases at J, with 15 bases in the middle. CDR3 length: 15 amino acids.

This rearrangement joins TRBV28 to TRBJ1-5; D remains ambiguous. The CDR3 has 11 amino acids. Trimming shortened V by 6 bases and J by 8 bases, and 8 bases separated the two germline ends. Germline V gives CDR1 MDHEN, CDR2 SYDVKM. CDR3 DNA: TGTGCCAGCAGCCTCGGCAAGCCCCAGCATTTT. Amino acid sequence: CASSLGKPQHF.

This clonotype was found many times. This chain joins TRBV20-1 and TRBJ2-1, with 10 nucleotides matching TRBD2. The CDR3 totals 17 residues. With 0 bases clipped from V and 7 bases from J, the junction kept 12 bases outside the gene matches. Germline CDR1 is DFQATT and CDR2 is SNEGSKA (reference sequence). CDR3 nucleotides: TGCAGTGCTAGAGATCCCCTCCAGCGGGGGGGCGAGAATGAGCAGTTCTTC. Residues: CSARDPLQRGGENEQFF.

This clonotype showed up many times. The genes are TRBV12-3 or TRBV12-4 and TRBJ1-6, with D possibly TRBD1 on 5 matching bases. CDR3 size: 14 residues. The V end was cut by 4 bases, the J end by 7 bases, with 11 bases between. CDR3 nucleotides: TGTGCCAGCAGTTCCAGGGTTATCAATTCACCCCTCCACTTT. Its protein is CASSSRVINSPLHF.

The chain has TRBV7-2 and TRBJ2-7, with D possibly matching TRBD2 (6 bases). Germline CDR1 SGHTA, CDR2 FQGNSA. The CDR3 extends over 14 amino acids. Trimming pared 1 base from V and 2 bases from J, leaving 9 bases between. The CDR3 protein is CASSLDPSAYEQYF. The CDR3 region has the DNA TGTGCCAGCAGCTTAGACCCTAGCGCCTACGAGCAGTACTTC.

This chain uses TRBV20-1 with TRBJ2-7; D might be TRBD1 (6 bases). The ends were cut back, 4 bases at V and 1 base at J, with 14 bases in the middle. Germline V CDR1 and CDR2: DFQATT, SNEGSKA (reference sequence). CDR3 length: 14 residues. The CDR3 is CSATPRTDSYEQYF. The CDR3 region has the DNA TGCAGTGCTACTCCAAGGACAGATTCCTACGAGCAGTACTTC.

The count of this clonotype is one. CDR3 nucleotides: TGTGCCAGCAGTGAATCTAGGGCGGGGGCCCAAGAGACCCAGTACTTC. Its protein product is CASSESRAGAQETQYF. The rearrangement joins TRBV25-1 to TRBJ2-5, with D possibly being TRBD2 (7 bases). This CDR3 spans 16 amino acids. V dropped 1 base and J dropped 1 base, with 13 bases sitting between them. Germline V gene data show CDR1 as MGHDK and CDR2 as SYGVNS.

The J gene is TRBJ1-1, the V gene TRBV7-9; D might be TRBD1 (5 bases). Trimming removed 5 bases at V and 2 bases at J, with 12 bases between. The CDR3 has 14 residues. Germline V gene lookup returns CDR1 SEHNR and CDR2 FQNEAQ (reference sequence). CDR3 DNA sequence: TGTGCCAGCAGCCAGTTCAGGGAAAACACTGAAGCTTTCTTT. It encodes CASSQFRENTEAFF.

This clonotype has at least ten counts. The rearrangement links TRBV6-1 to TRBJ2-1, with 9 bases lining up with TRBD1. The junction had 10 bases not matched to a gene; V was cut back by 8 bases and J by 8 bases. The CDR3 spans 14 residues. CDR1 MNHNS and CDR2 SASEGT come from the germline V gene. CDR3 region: CASRDRGVTDEQFF. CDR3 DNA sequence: TGTGCCAGCCGAGACAGGGGGGTTACTGATGAGCAGTTCTTC.

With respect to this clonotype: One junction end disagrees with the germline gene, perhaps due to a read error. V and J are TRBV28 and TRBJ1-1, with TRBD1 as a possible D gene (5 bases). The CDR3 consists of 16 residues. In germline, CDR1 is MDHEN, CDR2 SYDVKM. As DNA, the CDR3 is TGTGCCGGCAGCCCGTGGGGTGACAGTTTCTACACTGAAGCTTTCTTT. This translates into CAGSPWGDSFYTEAFF.

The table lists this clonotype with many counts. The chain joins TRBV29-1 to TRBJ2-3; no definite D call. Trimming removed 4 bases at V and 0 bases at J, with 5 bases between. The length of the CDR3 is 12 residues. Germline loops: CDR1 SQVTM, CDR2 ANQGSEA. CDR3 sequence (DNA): TGCAGCGTTGGGCGGAGCACAGATACGCAGTATTTT. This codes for CSVGRSTDTQYF.